What follows are 3 T cell receptor beta chains derived from one specimen sequenced in a study of cytomegalovirus exposure and HLA in healthy donors (dated by TCRdb to the late 2010s). Library preparation used the immunoSEQ multiplex PCR assay. The multiplex PCR relied on a mix of 60 forward primers for TCR Vbeta segments and 13 reverse primers for TCR Jbeta segments. Drawn from immuneACCESS, this table holds only the in-frame rearrangements with V and J called that TCRdb kept. Clones are partly lost; checked studies trace under half to an unresolved V gene and leave the rest unexplained. The sample table holds some 220,000 clones, of which almost 85% were seen once. The ten largest account for about 0.58% of the sample. Sequenced: PBMCs. The receptors originated from a woman aged 40 to 50 in good health and CMV-seronegative.

The chain links TRBV19 to TRBJ1-2; D may be TRBD1 (6 bases). The V gene's germline CDR1 is LNHDA and CDR2 SQIVND (reference sequence). The V gene lost 3 bases and the J gene lost 4 bases, with 18 bases spanning the gap. The CDR3 has 16 residues. Here the CDR3 reads CASSMWSGDPSYGYTF. CDR3 DNA: TGTGCCAGTAGTATGTGGTCAGGGGACCCTTCCTATGGCTACACCTTC.

This clone was picked up a small number of times. The chain joins TRBV11-2 to TRBJ1-2; 10 nucleotides match TRBD1. The CDR3 totals 20 residues. V shed 0 bases and J 0 bases; nucleotides not matched to a gene: 13. In germline, CDR1 is SGHAT, CDR2 FQNNGV. CDR3 in DNA: TGTGCCAGCAGCTTAGATTATCTGGGGACAGGGGCCTATTCTAACTATGGCTACACCTTC. Its translation: CASSLDYLGTGAYSNYGYTF.

This clone was seen just once. The J gene is TRBJ1-2, the V gene TRBV5-1; D unresolved. Per germline, CDR1 SGHRS and CDR2 YFSETQ. V lost 6 bases, J lost 8 bases, and 8 bases lay in between. The CDR3 is made up of 10 amino acids. CDR3 residues: CASKLRGYTF. CDR3 coding DNA: TGCGCCAGCAAACTGAGAGGCTACACCTTC.